A single sample is the source of the 24 T cell receptor beta chains below, sequenced in a study of blood T cell repertoires in COVID-19. Clones were sequenced by immunoSEQ multiplex PCR, and TCRdb holds only the in-frame ones, with some missing. The data show about 150,000 clones, about 89% seen once. The sample comprised peripheral blood. The receptors stem from a man aged 45-65 years with active COVID-19.

This chain joins TRBV6-5 and TRBJ2-7; 12 bases agree with TRBD1. CDR1 is MNHEY and CDR2 is SVGAGI in the germline V gene. This CDR3 spans 13 amino acids. The ends lost 8 bases at V and 6 bases at J; junction bases unmatched: 5. The CDR3 loop reads CASVRDRGLEQYF. DNA of the CDR3: TGTGCCAGCGTCCGGGACAGGGGGCTCGAGCAGTACTTC.

This clone was observed a handful of times. This CDR3 reads CASSYKGTLRGARDTQYF. The DNA of the CDR3 is TGTGCCAGCAGCTACAAGGGGACCTTACGGGGGGCGCGGGATACGCAGTATTTT. This chain joins TRBV3-1 (or the pseudogene TRBV3-2) and TRBJ2-3, with a weak D call TRBD2 (7 bases). Germline-derived CDR1 and CDR2 are LGHDT and YNNKEL (reference sequence). Trimming took 5 bases from V and 6 from J, leaving 27 bases between them. The CDR3 spans 18 residues.

J is TRBJ1-2 and V is TRBV11-2, with D possibly matching TRBD1 (5 bases). Germline V gene lookup returns CDR1 SGHAT and CDR2 FQNNGV. V lost 2 bases, J lost 2 bases, and 12 bases lay in between. This CDR3 spans 15 amino acids. For the CDR3, the DNA is TGTGCCAGCAGCTTAATTGACAGAATGAACTATGGCTACACCTTC. Protein product: CASSLIDRMNYGYTF.

CDR3 DNA sequence: TGCGCCAGCAGCCAAGGGACAGGGCAAGAGACCCAGTACTTC. It codes for CASSQGTGQETQYF. The gene calls are TRBV4-1 and TRBJ2-5; 8 bases are a match to TRBD1. The length of the CDR3 is 14 residues. The trim removed 1 base at V and 2 bases at J, leaving 0 bases unmatched. CDR1 is MGHRA and CDR2 is YSYEKL in the germline V gene.

The rearrangement uses TRBV2 and TRBJ1-6; D possibly corresponds to TRBD1 (5 bases). Trimming pared 4 bases from V and 5 bases from J, leaving 9 bases between. The CDR3 length is 14 residues. CDR1 and CDR2 (germline): SNHLY, FYNNEI. The CDR3 protein is CASSVGHDNSPLHF. Here the CDR3 DNA reads TGTGCCAGCAGTGTGGGGCATGATAATTCACCCCTCCACTTT.

The genes are TRBV5-4 and TRBJ1-2, with D unresolved. V shed 3 bases and J shed 4 bases, with 13 bases lying between them. Germline V lookup: CDR1 SGHNT, CDR2 YYREEE (reference sequence). The CDR3 covers 14 residues. CDR3 coding DNA: TGTGCCAGCAGCTACCTCGTTGACACCTATGGCTACACCTTC. It encodes CASSYLVDTYGYTF.

The CDR3 region is CASSSPGERGAEETQYF. The CDR3 DNA reads as TGTGCCAGCAGCTCCCCAGGGGAGCGGGGGGCCGAAGAGACCCAGTACTTC. The genes are TRBV7-2 and TRBJ2-5, with 9 bases lining up with TRBD2. Germline V gives CDR1 SGHTA, CDR2 FQGNSA. Trimming removed 4 bases from V and 3 bases from J; junction bases left unmatched: 12. The CDR3 spans 17 residues.

This chain connects TRBV3-1 (or the pseudogene TRBV3-2) to TRBJ2-7; perhaps TRBD1 as D (6 bases). Trimming cost V 1 base and J 6 bases, with 16 bases left between them. CDR1 is LGHDT, CDR2 YNNKEL, per germline (reference sequence). This CDR3 is built from 15 residues. The CDR3 nucleotides read TGTGCCAGCAGCCAAGTTGGCCAGGGGAAAGGCGAGCAGTACTTC. Residues: CASSQVGQGKGEQYF.

The chain employs TRBV20-1 and TRBJ2-3; 11 nucleotides line up with TRBD2. V was clipped by 7 bases and J by 6 bases; unmatched bases: 0. CDR1 is DFQATT and CDR2 is SNEGSKA in the germline V gene (reference sequence). The CDR3 is 11 residues long. CDR3 sequence reads: CSGLAGDTQYF. CDR3 nucleotides: TGCAGTGGACTAGCGGGGGATACGCAGTATTTT.

V gene TRBV5-1 combines with J gene TRBJ1-2; 10 bases align to TRBD1. CDR3 length equals 12 residues. Trimming removed 3 bases from V and 10 bases from J; junction bases left unmatched: 3. Germline loops: CDR1 SGHRS, CDR2 YFSETQ. This CDR3 is CASSWGTGDYTF. DNA of the CDR3: TGCGCCAGCAGCTGGGGGACAGGGGACTACACCTTC.

The chain is built from TRBV6-4 and TRBJ2-1, with D uncertain. Germline V gene data show CDR1 as MRHNA and CDR2 as SNTAGT. Deletions cut 3 bases from V and 0 bases from J, with 9 bases between. The CDR3 extends over 15 amino acids. CDR3 nucleotides: TGTGCCAGCAGTGAGAAGAGGAGCTCCTACAATGAGCAGTTCTTC. This gives the protein CASSEKRSSYNEQFF.

The rearrangement links TRBV5-1 to TRBJ2-3; no reliable D call. Germline values: CDR1 SGHRS, CDR2 YFSETQ. The CDR3 consists of 14 residues. The V end was cut by 0 bases, the J end by 6 bases, with 11 bases between. This chain's CDR3 is CASSLAPSPDTQYF. CDR3 coding DNA: TGCGCCAGCAGCTTGGCCCCCAGTCCGGATACGCAGTATTTT.

The chain combines TRBV4-1 with TRBJ1-2, with a possible D match to TRBD1 (6 bases). Germline CDR1 reads MGHRA; CDR2 reads YSYEKL. There are 16 residues in the CDR3. V was trimmed by 1 base and J by 6 bases, leaving 18 bases between them. The CDR3 DNA reads TGCGCCAGCAGCCAAGCAACGGGACAAGGGCGGGATGGCTACACCTTC. It translates to CASSQATGQGRDGYTF.

This clone appeared a single time. This chain links TRBV5-1 with TRBJ2-3; D unclear. V lost 4 bases, J lost 1 base, and 13 bases lay in between. Germline V lookup: CDR1 SGHRS, CDR2 YFSETQ. This CDR3 has 15 residues. CDR3 amino acids: CASSPGLDGTDTQYF. The CDR3 DNA reads TGCGCCAGCAGCCCCGGTTTAGATGGCACAGATACGCAGTATTTT.

The rearrangement links TRBV7-2 to TRBJ1-5; D not resolved. Deletions cut 1 base from V and 9 bases from J, with 16 bases between. Germline V gene sequence: CDR1 SGHTA, CDR2 FQGNSA. The CDR3 is 15 amino acids. CDR3 sequence (DNA): TGTGCCAGCAGCTTAGACGCTAGTATCGGTCGGCCCCAGCATTTT. Translating gives CASSLDASIGRPQHF.

The chain's CDR3 is CASGLPTGNTEAFF. The CDR3 DNA reads as TGTGCTAGTGGTTTGCCGACAGGGAACACTGAAGCTTTCTTT. This chain uses TRBV12-5 with TRBJ1-1, with D tentatively TRBD1 (6 bases). The CDR3 totals 14 residues. The V gene lost 2 bases and the J gene lost 1 base, with 8 bases spanning the gap. CDR1 LGHNT and CDR2 FRNRAP come from the germline V gene. The variable domain in full, with the rest retrieved from reference TRBV12-5 and TRBJ1-1, is DARVTQTPRHKVTEMGQEVTMRCQPILGHNTVFWYRQTMMQGLELLAYFRNRAPLDDSGMPKDRFSAEMPDATLATLKIQPSEPRDSAVYFCASGLPTGNTEAFFGQGTRLTVV.

The sample holds a few counts of this clone. J is TRBJ2-2 and V is TRBV2; D gene ambiguous. In germline, CDR1 is SNHLY, CDR2 FYNNEI. V was pared by 2 bases and J by 1 base, with 5 bases between. The CDR3 has 14 residues. The CDR3 sequence: CASSELVNTGELFF. CDR3 DNA: TGTGCCAGCAGTGAACTAGTGAACACCGGGGAGCTGTTTTTT.

This chain uses TRBV7-2 with TRBJ2-3, with 10 bases fitting TRBD2. With 6 bases clipped from V and 4 bases from J, the junction kept 7 bases outside the gene matches. This CDR3 has 15 amino acids. Germline values: CDR1 SGHTA, CDR2 FQGNSA. The CDR3 nucleotides are TGTGCCAGCAGACTTTATGGGACTAGCGCAGATACGCAGTATTTT. It is translated as CASRLYGTSADTQYF.

V is TRBV6-2 or TRBV6-3 and J is TRBJ1-1, with D maybe TRBD1 (5 bases). V was pared by 2 bases and J by 1 base, with 8 bases between. The CDR3 sequence is 14 residues long. The V gene's germline CDR1 is MNHEY and CDR2 SVGEGT. The CDR3 nucleotides are TGTGCCAGCAGTTACCGGACACCGAACACTGAAGCTTTCTTT. It translates to CASSYRTPNTEAFF.

This clone was recorded only once. V is TRBV4-1 and J is TRBJ2-7; 8 nucleotides agree with TRBD2. Germline V gives CDR1 MGHRA, CDR2 YSYEKL. The CDR3 is 18 amino acids. J was trimmed by 0 bases and V by 1 base; bases with no gene match: 11. CDR3 loop: CASSQANPQSGSSYEQYF. DNA for the CDR3: TGCGCCAGCAGCCAAGCCAATCCCCAAAGCGGGAGCTCCTACGAGCAGTACTTC.

This clone was counted a single time. The rearrangement joins TRBV6-5 to TRBJ2-3; 8 bases match TRBD1. This CDR3 is built from 13 residues. With 9 bases clipped from V and 5 bases from J, the junction kept 7 bases outside the gene matches. Germline CDR1 is MNHEY and CDR2 is SVGAGI. The chain's CDR3 is CARRQGAGDTQYF. In nucleotides, the CDR3 is TGTGCCAGAAGGCAGGGGGCGGGAGATACGCAGTATTTT.

The CDR3 is CASNLGWGGETQYF. The DNA of the CDR3 is TGTGCCAGCAACCTTGGATGGGGGGGAGAGACCCAGTACTTC. The rearrangement links TRBV3-1 (or the pseudogene TRBV3-2) to TRBJ2-5, with 7 bases that match TRBD2. The CDR3 is 14 residues long. Germline lookup yields CDR1 LGHDT and CDR2 YNNKEL (reference sequence). V lost 7 bases, J lost 4 bases, and 9 bases stayed unmatched.

This chain links TRBV2 with TRBJ2-5; 7 bases match TRBD2. CDR1 SNHLY and CDR2 FYNNEI come from the germline V gene. V trimming: 10 bases; J trimming: 1 base; junction bases outside the gene matches: 9. The CDR3 length is 14 residues. The CDR3 sequence is CATYLGGFQETQYF. For the CDR3, the DNA is TGTGCCACCTATTTGGGAGGGTTCCAAGAGACCCAGTACTTC.

The chain couples TRBV3-1 (or the pseudogene TRBV3-2) to TRBJ2-5; D is possibly TRBD2 (5 bases). This CDR3 comprises 13 residues. CDR1 and CDR2 from the germline V gene are LGHDT and YNNKEL (reference sequence). Trimming removed 2 bases from V and 7 bases from J, with 11 bases in between. The CDR3 nucleotides are TGTGCCAGCAGCCAAACCAACCGGGGGACCCAGTACTTC. Translated: CASSQTNRGTQYF.